A single sample is the source of the 32 T cell receptor beta chains below, sequenced in a study of T cell changes during pregnancy in multiple sclerosis. Sequenced by immunoSEQ multiplex PCR; TCRdb stores in-frame clones only, minus some. The sample consists of tens of thousands of clones, about nine tenths of them appearing once. Sequenced material: peripheral blood, taken after pregnancy. The receptors here all came from a female donor in good health, enrolled as a control in a pregnancy study.

This sequence joins TRBV27 and TRBJ1-6, with D maybe TRBD1 (5 bases). Trimming left V 6 bases short and J 4 bases short, with 13 bases between. The CDR3 is 15 residues long. Germline V gene lookup returns CDR1 MNHEY and CDR2 SMNVEV (reference sequence). DNA for the CDR3: TGTGCCAGCAGGCGTGACAGTTTATATAATTCACCCCTCCACTTT. Protein product: CASRRDSLYNSPLHF.

The chain has TRBV7-3 and TRBJ2-3, with D maybe TRBD1 (5 bases). This CDR3 spans 15 amino acids. Germline lookup yields CDR1 SGHTA and CDR2 FQGTGA. Between the trimmed V and J ends, which lost 2 bases and 4 bases, there was a span of 13 bases. The DNA of the CDR3 is TGTGCCAGCAGCTTATATCCAGGGTCCCCAGATACGCAGTATTTT. Residues: CASSLYPGSPDTQYF.

The chain couples TRBV7-2 to TRBJ2-7, with TRBD1 identical over 9 bases. The germline V gene has CDR1 SGHTA and CDR2 FQGNSA. The trim removed 5 bases at V and 2 bases at J, leaving 7 bases unmatched. This CDR3 has 15 residues. CDR3 region: CASSTTGQGPYEQYF. The CDR3 nucleotides are TGTGCCAGCAGCACAACGGGACAGGGCCCCTACGAGCAGTACTTC. The whole variable domain, filled in from reference TRBV7-2 and TRBJ2-7, reads GAGVSQSPSNKVTEKGKDVELRCDPISGHTALYWYRQSLGQGLEFLIYFQGNSAPDKSGLPSDRFSAERTGGSVSTLTIQRTQQEDSAVYLCASSTTGQGPYEQYFGPGTRLTVT.

A remark on this clone: Other DNA sequences in the sample encode the same CDR3. The chain carries TRBV19 and TRBJ1-2; TRBD1 is a possible D gene (6 bases). This CDR3 is 13 amino acids long. Trimming cost V 6 bases and J 2 bases, with 10 bases left between them. Germline assignment: CDR1 LNHDA and CDR2 SQIVND (reference sequence). The CDR3 nucleotides read TGTGCCAGTAGCCCCGACAGGAACTATGGCTACACCTTC. Amino acid sequence: CASSPDRNYGYTF.

The rearrangement joins TRBV7-3 to TRBJ2-2; TRBD2 matches at 8 bases. The V segment lost 3 bases and the J segment 4 bases; nucleotides outside the gene matches: 4. From germline, CDR1 is SGHTA and CDR2 FQGTGA. This CDR3 spans 15 amino acids. CDR3 loop: CASSFAGGFTGELFF. In DNA, the CDR3 is TGTGCCAGCAGCTTCGCGGGGGGCTTCACCGGGGAGCTGTTTTTT.

Of note for this clone: At one of its ends the junction is not consistent with the germline gene, which may arise from a read error. The chain is built from TRBV6-5 and TRBJ2-5; 12 nucleotides line up with TRBD2. CDR1 is MNHEY and CDR2 is SVGAGI in the germline V gene. The CDR3 consists of 12 residues. The chain's CDR3 is CASSSGLAGFNF. Written as DNA, the CDR3 is TGTGCCAGCAGTTCGGGACTAGCGGGCTTTAACTTC.

This sequence joins TRBV5-1 and TRBJ2-5; D gene unclear. In germline, CDR1 is SGHRS, CDR2 YFSETQ. V was shortened by 5 bases and J by 2 bases, with 4 bases between the two germline ends. This CDR3 spans 11 amino acids. CDR3 residues: CASRRQETQYF. CDR3 nucleotide sequence: TGCGCCAGCAGACGGCAAGAGACCCAGTACTTC.

V gene TRBV5-4 combines with J gene TRBJ2-5, with 7 bases identical to TRBD1. This CDR3 is built from 14 residues. The germline gives CDR1 SGHNT, CDR2 YYREEE (reference sequence). V lost 4 bases, J lost 3 bases, and 6 bases stayed unmatched. CDR3 residues: CASSGTGTEETQYF. DNA for the CDR3: TGTGCCAGCAGCGGCACCGGGACAGAAGAGACCCAGTACTTC.

The V and J genes are TRBV15 and TRBJ2-5; no clear D gene. The germline V and J ends were trimmed by 4 bases and 5 bases, with 5 bases remaining between them. The germline gives CDR1 LNHNV, CDR2 YYDKDF (reference sequence). CDR3 length equals 11 residues. The CDR3 is CATSNEETQYF. DNA for the CDR3: TGTGCCACCAGCAACGAGGAGACCCAGTACTTC.

The CDR3 DNA is TGTGCCAGCAGCTTGCCCGGGAGGGGTTACAATGAGCAGTTCTTC. It codes for CASSLPGRGYNEQFF. The rearrangement links TRBV5-4 to TRBJ2-1, with 8 bases identical to TRBD2. CDR3 length equals 15 residues. J lost 4 bases, V lost 1 base, and 4 bases had no gene match. Per germline, CDR1 SGHNT and CDR2 YYREEE (reference sequence).

The V call is TRBV7-9, the J call TRBJ1-3, with D unresolved. There are 13 residues in the CDR3. Germline V lookup: CDR1 SEHNR, CDR2 FQNEAQ (reference sequence). Trimming shortened V by 1 base and J by 7 bases, and 8 bases separated the two germline ends. CDR3 protein: CASSLGGSNTIYF. The CDR3 DNA sequence: TGTGCCAGCAGCTTAGGCGGGAGCAACACCATATATTTT.

The rearrangement links TRBV5-6 to TRBJ2-7, with 9 bases lining up with TRBD1. Germline CDR1 and CDR2: SGHDT and YYEEEE. With 6 bases clipped from V and 4 bases from J, the junction kept 2 bases outside the gene matches. The CDR3 covers 12 residues. CDR3 nucleotides: TGTGCCAGCACCGGGACAGGGTACGAGCAGTACTTC. Translation gives CASTGTGYEQYF.

This clone was observed many times. The rearrangement links TRBV11-3 to TRBJ2-1; D is unclear. CDR1 is SGHNT and CDR2 is YENEEA in the germline V gene. CDR3 length equals 14 residues. Trimming left V 1 base short and J 6 bases short, with 10 bases between. CDR3 in DNA: TGTGCCAGCAGCTTAGGGCCGATTACCAATGAGCAGTTCTTC. Encoded protein: CASSLGPITNEQFF.

The chain is built from TRBV7-2 and TRBJ2-1, with TRBD1 matching over 9 bases. The germline V gene has CDR1 SGHTA and CDR2 FQGNSA. The J segment lost 8 bases and the V segment lost 5 bases, leaving 7 bases of the junction unmatched. This CDR3 has 14 amino acids. The CDR3 coding sequence is TGTGCCAGCAGCCCGGACAGGGGAACGGATGAGCAGTTCTTC. Translating gives CASSPDRGTDEQFF. The variable domain in full, completed from reference TRBV7-2 and TRBJ2-1, reads GAGVSQSPSNKVTEKGKDVELRCDPISGHTALYWYRQSLGQGLEFLIYFQGNSAPDKSGLPSDRFSAERTGGSVSTLTIQRTQQEDSAVYLCASSPDRGTDEQFFGPGTRLTVL.

The V and J genes are TRBV10-3 and TRBJ1-1, with D possibly TRBD1 on 6 matching bases. Trimming shortened V by 7 bases and J by 4 bases, and 25 bases separated the two germline ends. There are 17 residues in the CDR3. Germline V gene sequence: CDR1 ENHRY, CDR2 SYGVKD. The CDR3 sequence: CAIKTQGGGSGSTEAFF. CDR3 in DNA: TGTGCCATCAAAACACAGGGCGGCGGATCAGGTAGCACTGAAGCTTTCTTT.

The chain carries TRBV9 and TRBJ2-1; maybe TRBD1 (5 bases). V lost 6 bases, J lost 7 bases, and 17 bases lay in between. The germline V gene has CDR1 SGDLS and CDR2 YYNGEE. The CDR3 has 14 amino acids. The CDR3: CASTETTGRNEQFF. CDR3 DNA: TGTGCCAGCACCGAAACCACAGGAAGGAATGAGCAGTTCTTC.

This chain connects TRBV6-1 to TRBJ2-3, with 7 bases aligning to TRBD1. The CDR3 runs to 13 residues. The V and J ends lost 7 bases and 3 bases, in that order; junction bases with no gene match: 4. Germline-derived CDR1 and CDR2 are MNHNS and SASEGT. CDR3 nucleotides: TGTGCCAGCAACACAGGGGAGACAGATACGCAGTATTTT. Its translation: CASNTGETDTQYF.

CDR3 protein: CASSLGATGQSYGYTF. CDR3 in DNA: TGCGCCAGCAGCTTGGGTGCAACGGGACAGAGCTATGGCTACACCTTC. This chain connects TRBV5-1 to TRBJ1-2; 7 bases align to TRBD1. With V trimmed by 0 bases and J by 4 bases, 9 bases remained unmatched. Germline CDR1 reads SGHRS; CDR2 reads YFSETQ. The CDR3 consists of 16 residues. Using reference TRBV5-1 and TRBJ1-2 for the parts outside the CDR3, the full variable domain is KAGVTQTPRYLIKTRGQQVTLSCSPISGHRSVSWYQQTPGQGLQFLFEYFSETQRNKGNFPGRFSGRQFSNSRSEMNVSTLELGDSALYLCASSLGATGQSYGYTFGSGTRLTVV.

The chain carries TRBV27 and TRBJ1-2; tentatively, D is TRBD1 (5 bases). Per the germline V gene, CDR1 is MNHEY and CDR2 is SMNVEV (reference sequence). V dropped 4 bases and J dropped 4 bases, with 16 bases sitting between them. The CDR3 spans 15 residues. CDR3 sequence: CASSSPSQGSYGYTF. In DNA form, the CDR3 reads TGTGCCAGCAGTTCCCCTTCCCAGGGTTCCTATGGCTACACCTTC.

The CDR3 coding sequence is TGTGCCAGCAGCTTAGGTGAGACAGGGGGTCACAATGAGCAGTTCTTC. Translation gives CASSLGETGGHNEQFF. The chain recombines TRBV7-9 with TRBJ2-1; 9 positions agree with TRBD1. Trimming removed 1 base from V and 5 bases from J; junction bases left unmatched: 6. The CDR3 covers 16 residues. CDR1 is SEHNR and CDR2 is FQNEAQ in the germline V gene (reference sequence).

The CDR3 DNA reads as TGCGCCAGCAGCTACGGGACTAGTAGTAACACCGGGGAGCTGTTTTTT. Its protein is CASSYGTSSNTGELFF. The chain uses TRBV5-1 and TRBJ2-2, with 8 nucleotides matching TRBD2. Unmatched junction bases numbered 6, after V lost 3 bases and J lost 2 bases. The germline V gene has CDR1 SGHRS and CDR2 YFSETQ. The CDR3 runs to 16 residues. Together with reference TRBV5-1 and TRBJ2-2, the CDR3 gives the full variable domain: KAGVTQTPRYLIKTRGQQVTLSCSPISGHRSVSWYQQTPGQGLQFLFEYFSETQRNKGNFPGRFSGRQFSNSRSEMNVSTLELGDSALYLCASSYGTSSNTGELFFGEGSRLTVL.

This chain connects TRBV9 to TRBJ1-4, with D perhaps matching TRBD1 (6 bases). The ends were cut back, 3 bases at V and 5 bases at J, with 11 bases in the middle. Per germline, CDR1 SGDLS and CDR2 YYNGEE. This CDR3 comprises 14 residues. In DNA, the CDR3 is TGTGCCAGCAGCGGTCAGGGGTCGAATGAAAAACTGTTTTTT. Translation: CASSGQGSNEKLFF.

The chain carries TRBV4-1 and TRBJ1-1; D perhaps matches TRBD1 (6 bases). Germline V gene sequence: CDR1 MGHRA, CDR2 YSYEKL. V lost 2 bases and J 8 bases, leaving 21 bases between the germline ends. The length of the CDR3 is 16 residues. This CDR3 is CASSQRKPNTGIEAFF. Written as DNA, the CDR3 is TGCGCCAGCAGCCAAAGAAAGCCGAATACAGGGATCGAAGCTTTCTTT.

The chain has TRBV18 and TRBJ1-1, with 8 bases fitting TRBD1. Germline V gene data show CDR1 as KGHSH and CDR2 as LQKENI. Trimming took 8 bases from V and 0 from J; bases not matched to a gene: 11. The CDR3 spans 16 residues. DNA for the CDR3: TGTGCCAGCACGACGACCGGACAGGGTTTGAACACTGAAGCTTTCTTT. It translates to CASTTTGQGLNTEAFF.

The gene calls are TRBV9 and TRBJ2-3, with 7 bases that match TRBD1. The CDR3 loop spans 20 amino acids. Germline V gene lookup returns CDR1 SGDLS and CDR2 YYNGEE. With 1 base clipped from V and 0 bases from J, the junction kept 17 bases outside the gene matches. DNA for the CDR3: TGTGCCAGCAGCGTATCGACTGCGACAGGGCCCTATACTAGCACAGATACGCAGTATTTT. It yields the protein CASSVSTATGPYTSTDTQYF. The variable domain in full, with the rest retrieved from reference TRBV9 and TRBJ2-3, is DSGVTQTPKHLITATGQRVTLRCSPRSGDLSVYWYQQSLDQGLQFLIQYYNGEERAKGNILERFSAQQFPDLHSELNLSSLELGDSALYFCASSVSTATGPYTSTDTQYFGPGTRLTVL.

This sequence joins TRBV6-5 and TRBJ2-7; D is unclear. V was clipped by 3 bases and J by 2 bases, with 8 bases between them. The CDR3 loop spans 13 amino acids. Germline V gives CDR1 MNHEY, CDR2 SVGAGI. CDR3 protein: CASSYGQTYEQYF. The CDR3 coding sequence is TGTGCCAGCAGTTATGGTCAGACCTACGAGCAGTACTTC.

The chain employs TRBV9 and TRBJ2-5, with TRBD2 matching 11 bases. Looked up from germline, CDR1 is SGDLS and CDR2 is YYNGEE. The CDR3 is made up of 15 amino acids. V lost 4 bases to trimming and J lost 5 bases; unmatched junction nucleotides: 7. CDR3: CASSFTSGGGETQYF. In DNA, the CDR3 is TGTGCCAGCAGCTTTACTAGCGGGGGTGGGGAGACCCAGTACTTC. Complete variable domain (other parts from reference TRBV9 and TRBJ2-5): DSGVTQTPKHLITATGQRVTLRCSPRSGDLSVYWYQQSLDQGLQFLIQYYNGEERAKGNILERFSAQQFPDLHSELNLSSLELGDSALYFCASSFTSGGGETQYFGPGTRLLVL.

The chain is built from TRBV27 and TRBJ1-5; TRBD1 is a possible D gene (6 bases). Germline lookup yields CDR1 MNHEY and CDR2 SMNVEV (reference sequence). CDR3 length: 17 residues. V was trimmed by 8 bases and J by 0 bases, leaving 20 bases between them. DNA for the CDR3: TGTGCCAGCTCGATTGGTCCAGGGGAGCTTAGCAATCAGCCCCAGCATTTT. Its translation is CASSIGPGELSNQPQHF.

The V and J genes are TRBV19 and TRBJ1-1; a possible D gene is TRBD1 (6 bases). V shed 3 bases and J shed 1 base, with 15 bases lying between them. The germline CDR1 and CDR2 sequences are LNHDA and SQIVND (reference sequence). This CDR3 has 16 residues. The CDR3 reads CASSIIGLDRNTEAFF. The CDR3 region has the DNA TGTGCCAGTAGTATCATCGGGTTGGACAGGAACACTGAAGCTTTCTTT.

The CDR3 spells CASSLDQKYGYTF. CDR3 DNA sequence: TGTGCCAGCAGCTTAGATCAGAAGTATGGCTACACCTTC. V is TRBV7-3 and J is TRBJ1-2, with no clear D. Germline assignment: CDR1 SGHTA and CDR2 FQGTGA. This CDR3 has 13 residues. Trimming took off 2 bases at V and 5 bases at J, with 9 bases between the two ends.

The chain joins TRBV11-3 to TRBJ2-3; D unclear. Germline CDR1 reads SGHNT; CDR2 reads YENEEA. CDR3 length: 12 residues. CDR3 amino acids: CASQASTDTQYF. The DNA for the CDR3 is TGTGCTAGCCAGGCCAGCACAGATACGCAGTATTTT.

V gene TRBV7-3 combines with J gene TRBJ2-3, with TRBD2 identical over 8 bases. In germline, CDR1 is SGHTA, CDR2 FQGTGA. The junction had 22 bases not matched to a gene; V was cut back by 5 bases and J by 6 bases. The CDR3 length is 19 residues. CDR3 DNA: TGTGCCAGCAGCCGGGACCTACTGCGAGCGGGGGCCAACTCGGATACGCAGTATTTT. Translating it yields CASSRDLLRAGANSDTQYF.